The T cell receptor beta chain described here comes from a study of metastatic and nonmetastatic thyroid tumors. For the study at large: Repertoires of blood and of tissue (tumor or nodule) from malignant and benign thyroid patients were compared.

Thyroid surgery was preceded by no treatment in any patient. Germline-derived CDR1 and CDR2 are MNHEY and SVGEGT. The CDR3 length is 16 residues. This clone has just a few counts. This sequence may be a read error, since a much larger clone differs from it by one base. TCRdb re-processed the PCR reads through MiXCR. This sample has fewer than 45,000 clones, with roughly 12% found just once. V usage is TRBV6-2 or TRBV6-3 and J usage is TRBJ2-1; weak D call: TRBD2 (6 bases). The receptor was derived from a female donor with papillary thyroid cancer or a benign thyroid nodule (not recorded which). Some clones in this sample may be carry-over from other donors' samples. The sequencing input was blood. Here the CDR3 DNA reads TGTGCCAGCAGTTCCTACAGGCTAGCGTCCAACAATGGGCAGTTCTTC. Encoded protein: CASSSYRLASNNGQFF.